One T cell receptor beta chain is described in this entry. The table lists this clonotype with many counts. It has no known antigen specificity. No much larger clone exists at a distance of one base, and base qualities are not known. Amplification of TCR beta CDR3 regions was carried out from RNA transcripts. A first-round RT-PCR of the TCR CDR3 used the HTBI primer set with the Qiagen OneStep RT-PCR kit. Libraries were constructed in a second round of multiplex PCR, after which size selection and purification were carried out. Sequencing of the libraries was done on an Illumina HiSeq2000 using paired-end 100 bp reads. Turning to the authors' computational methods: Raw data were processed with SOAPnuke, discarding reads with adapters, uncalled bases, mean Phred below 15, or no exact constant-primer or identifier match. High-quality paired reads were merged with COPE v1.2.5, and unique nucleotide sequences were defined as clonotypes. Clonotypes were aligned to IMGT TRBV, TRBD and TRBJ reference segments using MiTCR v1.1. Only V-J combinations with frequency above 0.0001, covering roughly 99% of repertoires, were analysed. A TCS score was defined as the ratio between F50 (clonal expansion) and ExV (chaos), using BLOSUM62-based TCRdist between CDR3 peptides within each V-J. Welch's t-statistics and random forest reduced fewer than 600 V-J features to under 15, which were used in a naive Bayes classifier (R e1071). TCRdb cleaned the public reads at Q25 with fastp, built clones with MiXCR and kept in-frame beta chains. Each entry is one CDR3 protein sequence, shown with its most common DNA and genes. The V and J calls, along with clone size, are taken from TCRdb and not from the paper's own processing. The sample includes a few hundred thousand distinct CDR3 sequences, with roughly 25% observed a single time. The top ten constitute around 79% of the sample.

This sample stems from a study of T cells in Graves' hyperthyroidism and ophthalmopathy (dated by TCRdb to between 2018 and 2020). As for the study more broadly: Peripheral blood was collected at initial diagnosis, before any treatment. TCR V-J signatures able to tell the groups apart were searched for in a discovery cohort of 90 to 100 patients, of whom 43 had Graves' ophthalmopathy and 55 to 65 had stable Graves' hyperthyroidism. An independent validation cohort of about 19 hyperthyroidism patients and approximately 15 patients who later progressed to ophthalmopathy tested prospective prediction of ophthalmopathy. The approximately 98 discovery patients were randomly divided into training and test sets at a 7:3 ratio. In six Graves' hyperthyroidism patients, the study also compared T-cell repertoires from thyroid tissue with T-cell repertoires from blood. After sampling, hyperthyroidism patients received methimazole starting at 30 mg daily, and ophthalmopathy patients received high-dose intravenous methylprednisolone. TCR Vbeta CDR3 sequencing of around 130 peripheral blood samples (43 ophthalmopathy, some 75 hyperthyroidism and some 17 progressor patients) is reported in the paper.

Stable Graves' hyperthyroidism was defined as no progression to ophthalmopathy during 18 months of follow-up. Hyperthyroidism patients were newly diagnosed, had a disease duration of under 2 months, and were aged 18 to 65 years. Exclusion was applied to patients with uncontrolled infections, other autoimmune diseases, pregnancy or lactation. Clinical symptoms, serum thyroxine and TRAb, thyroid ultrasound, and orbital computed tomography formed the basis for the diagnoses. PBMCs were separated from 8 to 10 ml of fresh peripheral blood using Ficoll-Paque density gradient centrifugation. Trizol reagent was used to extract total RNA, and RNA quality was then checked on an Agilent 2100 Bioanalyzer. Overall results and qualifications from the work: Ophthalmopathy was separated from stable hyperthyroidism by a 13 V-J signature model, with roughly 88% sensitivity and 81% to 82% specificity obtained in cross-validation and 80%/75% obtained in testing. During validation, the model predicted progression to ophthalmopathy a median of approximately 7 months ahead of onset, with roughly 65% sensitivity and 72% to 85% specificity. Sample size was not statistically predetermined, and investigators were not blinded to group allocation. Most expanded thyroid clonotypes (frequency above 0.001) were also detected in blood, a finding suggesting that blood repertoires may reflect thyroid immune responses.

Deletion took 6 bases off V and 11 bases off J, with a span of 19 bases between the germline ends. The CDR1 and CDR2 encoded by the germline V gene are MDHEN and SYDVKM. The cysteine opens and the phenylalanine closes a CDR3 of 13 amino acids. Here the CDR3 DNA is all that survives: 39 bases in frame from base 1. The rearranged chain carries TRBV28 and TRBJ1-1, with the D segment identity uncertain. Sample: blood. The TCR originated in a man aged 50 to 59 with Graves' hyperthyroidism. The CDR3 here reads CASRSAMGAGAFF. The DNA reads as follows: TGTGCCAGCAGGTCGGCCATGGGCGCCGGGGCTTTCTTT.